A selection of T cell receptor beta chains follows, all from one sample in a study of memory CD4+ T cells and cytomegalovirus serostatus. Sequenced by immunoSEQ multiplex PCR; TCRdb stores in-frame clones only, minus some. The sample lists under 80,000 clones, 78% seen once, with 2.5% to 3% in the top ten. The material sequenced was memory CD4+ T cells from blood. The receptors were gathered from an adult in good health and CMV-seropositive. The CDR3 runs from the conserved cysteine through the conserved F or W. The D gene is left open where the match is weak. Clone size appears in some rows only: once, few, many, or a class for an expanded clone.

J gene	clone size	V gene	D gene	CDR3 protein	CDR3 DNA
TRBJ1-2	-	TRBV19	-	CASSAEGTYEGGYTF	TGTGCCAGTAGTGCAGAGGGGACCTACGAGGGGGGCTACACCTTC
TRBJ1-1	-	TRBV28	-	CASRRGRHTEAFF	TGTGCCAGCCGGCGAGGGCGGCACACTGAAGCTTTCTTT
TRBJ1-4	-	TRBV27	-	CASSLLGAGEKLFF	TGTGCCAGCAGTTTATTGGGGGCAGGGGAAAAACTGTTTTTT
TRBJ2-3	few	TRBV6-5	-	CASREGTDTQYF	TGTGCCAGCAGGGAGGGGACAGATACGCAGTATTTT
TRBJ2-7	-	TRBV2	TRBD1	CATHRDRGYEQYF	TGTGCCACCCACCGGGACAGGGGATACGAGCAGTACTTC
TRBJ1-1	-	TRBV30	-	CAWSGGRRGTEAFF	TGTGCCTGGAGCGGGGGACGAAGGGGCACTGAAGCTTTCTTT
TRBJ2-4	-	TRBV30	TRBD1	CAWAPWTGDFREGNIQYF	TGTGCCTGGGCCCCCTGGACAGGGGATTTCAGAGAAGGAAACATTCAGTACTTC
TRBJ2-3	few	TRBV11-1	-	CASSLELDTQYF	TGTGCCAGCAGCTTAGAGTTAGATACGCAGTATTTT
TRBJ1-1	once	TRBV6-6	TRBD1	CASRRRDSQNTEAFF	TGTGCCAGCAGACGACGGGACAGCCAGAACACTGAAGCTTTCTTT
TRBJ2-1	-	TRBV7-2	TRBD2	CASTSSGAEQFF	TGTGCCAGCACAAGCAGCGGGGCTGAGCAGTTCTTC
TRBJ1-1	few	TRBV6-1	-	CASSNLENTEAFF	TGTGCCAGCAGTAATCTAGAGAACACTGAAGCTTTCTTT
TRBJ2-1	-	TRBV19	TRBD2	CASSNLGGDNEQFF	TGTGCCAGTAGTAACCTGGGAGGGGACAATGAGCAGTTCTTC
TRBJ2-2	medium-sized	TRBV5-5	TRBD1	CASSSRGGADTGELFF	TGTGCCAGCAGCTCGAGAGGGGGCGCGGACACCGGGGAGCTGTTTTTT
TRBJ2-5	-	TRBV5-4	TRBD1	CASSAQGAETQYF	TGTGCCAGCAGCGCGCAGGGGGCAGAGACCCAGTACTTC
TRBJ2-3	-	TRBV2	TRBD2	CASKGLAGGGDTQYF	TGTGCCAGCAAGGGACTAGCGGGGGGAGGGGATACGCAGTATTTT
TRBJ2-5	-	TRBV28	-	CASSDPRRGQETQYF	TGTGCCAGCAGTGATCCCCGGAGAGGGCAAGAGACCCAGTACTTC
TRBJ2-6	-	TRBV6-6	-	CASITGSTGANVLTF	TGTGCCAGCATAACAGGGTCTACCGGGGCCAACGTCCTGACTTTC
TRBJ2-2	-	TRBV18	-	CASSPTTGELFF	TGTGCCAGCTCACCGACGACCGGGGAGCTGTTTTTT
TRBJ2-3	-	TRBV28	-	CASSLRRGFFSDTQYF	TGTGCCAGCAGTTTAAGGCGGGGCTTTTTCTCAGATACGCAGTATTTT
TRBJ2-5	-	TRBV5-6	TRBD2	CASSWGLAGLETQYF	TGTGCCAGCAGCTGGGGACTAGCGGGATTAGAGACCCAGTACTTC
TRBJ1-2	few	TRBV29-1	TRBD1	CSDGQGLRNGYTF	TGCAGCGATGGACAGGGGCTAAGGAATGGCTACACCTTC
TRBJ1-6	-	TRBV7-2	-	CASSIGNSPLHF	TGTGCCAGCAGCATTGGAAATTCACCCCTCCACTTT
TRBJ1-1	-	TRBV15	-	CATSRVGGGWVGMNTEAFF	TGTGCCACCAGCAGAGTAGGGGGAGGCTGGGTTGGGATGAACACTGAAGCTTTCTTT
TRBJ1-4	-	TRBV7-2	-	CASSTQGLFEKLFF	TGTGCCAGCAGCACGCAGGGGCTTTTTGAAAAACTGTTTTTT
TRBJ1-1	-	TRBV7-2	TRBD1	CASEGQGGTEAFF	TGTGCCAGCGAGGGACAGGGGGGAACTGAAGCTTTCTTT
TRBJ2-5	-	TRBV7-2	TRBD2	CASSTGTSGGAYQETQYF	TGTGCCAGCAGCACCGGGACTAGCGGGGGGGCGTACCAAGAGACCCAGTACTTC
TRBJ1-1	-	TRBV7-9	TRBD1	CASSLGQGAPEAFF	TGTGCCAGCAGCTTAGGGCAGGGGGCCCCTGAAGCTTTCTTT
TRBJ2-6	-	TRBV19	-	CASSSLSSGANVLTF	TGTGCCAGTTCGAGCCTCTCCTCTGGGGCCAACGTCCTGACTTTC
TRBJ2-5	-	TRBV21-1	-	CASSKKRTMPETQYF	TGTGCCAGCAGCAAAAAGAGGACCATGCCAGAGACCCAGTACTTC
TRBJ1-2	-	TRBV7-2	-	CASSLGGTYGYTF	TGTGCCAGCAGCTTAGGGGGCACCTATGGCTACACCTTC
TRBJ2-3	few	TRBV4-3	-	CASRNLGDTQYF	TGCGCCAGCAGGAACCTAGGGGATACGCAGTATTTT
TRBJ1-4	-	TRBV18	-	CASSLNTGDTGLSEKLFF	TGTGCCAGCTCACTCAATACGGGGGACACTGGTTTGAGTGAAAAACTGTTTTTT
TRBJ1-1	once	TRBV30	-	CAWSVPRLNTEAFF	TGTGCCTGGAGTGTCCCGAGGCTGAACACTGAAGCTTTCTTT
TRBJ2-2	-	TRBV10-3	-	CAISERGAPTGELFF	TGTGCCATCAGTGAACGAGGGGCCCCCACCGGGGAGCTGTTTTTT
TRBJ1-6	-	TRBV11-2	-	CASSFSGDNSPLHF	TGTGCCAGCAGCTTTTCAGGGGATAATTCACCCCTCCACTTT
TRBJ2-7	few	TRBV6-5	TRBD1	CASSLTGRDYEQYF	TGTGCCAGCAGTTTGACAGGGCGAGACTACGAGCAGTACTTC
TRBJ1-2	-	TRBV5-6	-	CASSGGRWGYGYTF	TGTGCCAGCAGCGGGGGGCGGTGGGGCTATGGCTACACCTTC
TRBJ2-5	-	TRBV19	-	CASSQGGAGETQYF	TGTGCCAGTAGTCAAGGTGGGGCTGGAGAGACCCAGTACTTC
TRBJ2-3	-	TRBV19	-	CATTSGGGTDTQYF	TGTGCCACCACGTCGGGTGGAGGAACAGATACGCAGTATTTT
TRBJ1-2	-	TRBV19	-	CASSDQGSYGYTF	TGTGCCAGTAGTGATCAGGGAAGTTATGGCTACACCTTC
TRBJ2-3	few	TRBV10-1	-	CASSDLASTDTQYF	TGCGCCAGCAGTGATCTGGCTAGCACAGATACGCAGTATTTT
TRBJ2-1	few	TRBV30	-	CAWSVRGLRLGGQFF	TGTGCCTGGAGTGTACGGGGACTTCGGCTAGGTGGGCAGTTCTTC
TRBJ1-5	-	TRBV2	-	CASSRQPQHF	TGTGCCAGCAGTCGACAGCCCCAGCATTTT
TRBJ2-7	-	TRBV29-1	-	CSVGLGYEQYF	TGCAGCGTCGGACTCGGCTACGAGCAGTACTTC
TRBJ1-1	few	TRBV9	TRBD1	CASSPLTGVATEAFF	TGTGCCAGCAGCCCTTTAACAGGGGTGGCCACTGAAGCTTTCTTT
TRBJ2-1	-	TRBV7-8	TRBD2	CASTIGTRLRWANEQFF	TGTGCCAGCACAATCGGGACTAGGCTAAGGTGGGCTAATGAGCAGTTCTTC
TRBJ1-1	-	TRBV27	-	CASRPWVMNTEAFF	TGTGCCAGCAGACCTTGGGTCATGAACACTGAAGCTTTCTTT
TRBJ2-7	-	TRBV5-5	TRBD2	CASSWGGDGYYEQYF	TGTGCCAGCAGTTGGGGGGGGGACGGATACTACGAGCAGTACTTC
TRBJ1-1	-	TRBV28	-	CASSSGDRTEAFF	TGTGCCAGCAGTTCCGGGGATAGGACTGAAGCTTTCTTT
TRBJ2-3	-	TRBV30	-	CAWSVGLGDTDTQYF	TGTGCCTGGAGTGTAGGCTTGGGGGACACAGATACGCAGTATTTT
TRBJ1-6	-	TRBV5-1	-	CASSLEGRALHF	TGCGCCAGCAGCCTGGAGGGTAGGGCCCTCCACTTT
TRBJ2-3	-	TRBV5-1	-	CASSLDGVGGADTQYF	TGCGCCAGCAGCTTGGATGGAGTTGGGGGCGCAGATACGCAGTATTTT
TRBJ1-6	-	TRBV11-2	-	CASSPVRDPINSPLHF	TGTGCCAGCAGCCCCGTACGGGATCCGATTAATTCACCCCTCCACTTT
TRBJ1-4	few	TRBV5-6	-	CASSLARGGDREKLFF	TGTGCCAGCAGCTTGGCCAGAGGGGGGGATCGTGAAAAACTGTTTTTT
TRBJ1-4	-	TRBV30	TRBD1	CAWSPGTANEKLFF	TGTGCCTGGAGTCCGGGGACAGCTAATGAAAAACTGTTTTTT
TRBJ2-7	-	TRBV6-6	-	CASSRGAGWEQYF	TGTGCCAGCAGTCGAGGGGCAGGGTGGGAGCAGTACTTC
TRBJ1-1	-	TRBV18	-	CASLREGTQPNTEAFF	TGTGCCAGCTTGAGGGAAGGGACTCAGCCGAACACTGAAGCTTTCTTT